A selection of T cell receptor beta chains follows, all from one sample in a study of cytomegalovirus exposure and HLA in healthy donors. The table came from immunoSEQ multiplex PCR; TCRdb's copy has only in-frame clones and leaves some out. The sample yields 190,000 or so clones, around four fifths seen once. Input material: PBMCs. The receptors originated from a man in his fifties or sixties in good health and CMV-seronegative. CDR3s include the opening cysteine and the closing phenylalanine or tryptophan. The D gene is left open where the match is weak. For some rows the clone size is stated as once, few or many, or as a class when expanded; others skip it.

d_gene | j_gene | abundance | v_gene | CDR3nt | CDR3aa
- | TRBJ1-5 | - | TRBV7-2 | TGTGCCAGCAGCCTAGACAGCCGTAATCAGCCCCAGCATTTT | CASSLDSRNQPQHF
- | TRBJ1-3 | once | TRBV7-2 | TGTGCCAGCAGCTTCCTAAACACCATATATTTT | CASSFLNTIYF
TRBD1 | TRBJ2-7 | - | TRBV7-2 | TGTGCCAGCAGCCCCCCGGGACAGGGGCGGTTCGAGCAGTACTTC | CASSPPGQGRFEQYF
TRBD1 | TRBJ1-4 | - | TRBV2 | TGTGCCAGCAGTGCTACAGGGGGCGTCGATGAAAAACTGTTTTTT | CASSATGGVDEKLFF
- | TRBJ1-5 | - | TRBV18 | TGTGCCAGCTCTCATAGCAATCAGCCCCAGCATTTT | CASSHSNQPQHF
TRBD1 | TRBJ2-5 | - | TRBV7-9 | TGTGCCAGCAGCGCCGGGACAGGGAGAGAGACCCAGTACTTC | CASSAGTGRETQYF
- | TRBJ1-1 | - | TRBV18 | TGTGCCAGCACTCCCGAGGCGACAGCGAACACTGAAGCTTTCTTT | CASTPEATANTEAFF
- | TRBJ2-3 | - | TRBV7-3 | TGTGCCAGCAGCTTAACGGGCAGCCGCACAGATACGCAGTATTTT | CASSLTGSRTDTQYF
- | TRBJ2-7 | - | TRBV4-2 | TGTGCCAGCAGCCAAGAGACGCAGGGGCGGTACGAGCAGTACTTC | CASSQETQGRYEQYF
- | TRBJ2-2 | - | TRBV10-3 | TGTGCCATCGCGGGGCTCAACACCGGGGAGCTGTTTTTT | CAIAGLNTGELFF
TRBD1 | TRBJ1-5 | - | TRBV6-1 | TGTGCCAGCAGTGAAGCGGGACAGGGGGCCAATCAGCCCCAGCATTTT | CASSEAGQGANQPQHF
- | TRBJ2-5 | - | TRBV11-3 | TGTGCCAGCAGCTTAGGAGGGACAAGGGGTGACAGGATCCAGTACTTC | CASSLGGTRGDRIQYF
- | TRBJ2-7 | - | TRBV5-1 | TGCGCCAGCAGCCCCGGACAGATCACCTACGAGCAGTACTTC | CASSPGQITYEQYF
TRBD2 | TRBJ2-7 | once | TRBV10-3 | TGTGCCATCGGCCTAGCGGGCCTCTCCTACGAGCAGTACTTC | CAIGLAGLSYEQYF
- | TRBJ2-1 | - | TRBV7-2 | TGTGCCAGCAGCTCCGCAGGTAATGAGCAGTTCTTC | CASSSAGNEQFF
- | TRBJ1-3 | - | TRBV30 | TGTGCCTGGGGCCCTGGAAACACCATATATTTT | CAWGPGNTIYF
TRBD2 | TRBJ2-5 | - | TRBV2 | TGTGCCAGCAGCACACTCGGGACTAGCGAGGAGACCCAGTACTTC | CASSTLGTSEETQYF
- | TRBJ1-3 | - | TRBV7-9 | TGTTCCAGCAGCTTAGGATCCGACCGGGAGTCCCCTGGAAACACCATATATTTT | CSSSLGSDRESPGNTIYF
TRBD2 | TRBJ2-3 | - | TRBV7-9 | TGTGCCAGCAGCTTAGTCCCGGGGGAGGGGCAAGACACAGATACGCAGTATTTT | CASSLVPGEGQDTDTQYF
- | TRBJ1-4 | - | TRBV4-2 | TGTGCCAGCAGCCAAGATTCGACAGCCCTTAATGAAAAACTGTTTTTT | CASSQDSTALNEKLFF
- | TRBJ2-3 | - | TRBV12-1 | TGTGCCAGCAGCTTTCTAGCGGGAGGGGTTAGAACAGATACGCAGTATTTT | CASSFLAGGVRTDTQYF
- | TRBJ2-4 | - | TRBV2 | TGTGCCAGCAGGGTTCTGCCGGGAGACATTCAGTACTTC | CASRVLPGDIQYF
TRBD1 | TRBJ1-6 | - | TRBV29-1 | TGCAGCGCCCGAACGGGACAGCAAAATTCACCCCTCCACTTT | CSARTGQQNSPLHF
TRBD2 | TRBJ2-1 | - | TRBV6-5 | TGTGCCAGTCACCGGGACTACACCTACAATGAGCAGTTCTTC | CASHRDYTYNEQFF
TRBD1 | TRBJ1-1 | - | TRBV6-6 | TGTGCCAGCAGTGCCAAGGCCAGGGGGCCTACTGAAGCTTTCTTT | CASSAKARGPTEAFF